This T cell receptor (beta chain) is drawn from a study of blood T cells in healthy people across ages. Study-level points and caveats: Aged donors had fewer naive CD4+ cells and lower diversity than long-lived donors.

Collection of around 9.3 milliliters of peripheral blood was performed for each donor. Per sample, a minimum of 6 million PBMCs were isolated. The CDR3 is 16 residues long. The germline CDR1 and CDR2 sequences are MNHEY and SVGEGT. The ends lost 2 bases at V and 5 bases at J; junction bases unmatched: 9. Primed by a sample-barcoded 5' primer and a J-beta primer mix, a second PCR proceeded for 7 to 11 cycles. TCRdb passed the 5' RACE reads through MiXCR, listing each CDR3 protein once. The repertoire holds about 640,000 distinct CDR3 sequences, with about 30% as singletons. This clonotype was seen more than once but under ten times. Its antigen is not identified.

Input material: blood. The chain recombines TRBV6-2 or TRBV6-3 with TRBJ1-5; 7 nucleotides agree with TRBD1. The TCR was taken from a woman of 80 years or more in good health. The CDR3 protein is CASSYDTGATYQPQHF. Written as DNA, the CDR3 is TGTGCCAGCAGTTACGATACAGGGGCGACCTATCAGCCCCAGCATTTT.